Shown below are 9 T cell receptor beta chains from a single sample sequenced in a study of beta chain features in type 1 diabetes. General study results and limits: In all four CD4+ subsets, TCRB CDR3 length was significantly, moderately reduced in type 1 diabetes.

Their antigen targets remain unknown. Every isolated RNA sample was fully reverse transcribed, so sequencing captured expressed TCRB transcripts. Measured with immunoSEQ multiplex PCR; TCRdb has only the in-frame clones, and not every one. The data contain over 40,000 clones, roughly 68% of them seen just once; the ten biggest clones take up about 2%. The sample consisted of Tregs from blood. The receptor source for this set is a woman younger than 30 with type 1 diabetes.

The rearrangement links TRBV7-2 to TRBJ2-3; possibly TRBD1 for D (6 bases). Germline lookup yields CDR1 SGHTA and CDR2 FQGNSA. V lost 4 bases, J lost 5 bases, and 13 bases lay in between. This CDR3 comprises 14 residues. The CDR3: CASSSRQAQDTQYF. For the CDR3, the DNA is TGTGCCAGCAGCTCTCGACAGGCCCAAGATACGCAGTATTTT.

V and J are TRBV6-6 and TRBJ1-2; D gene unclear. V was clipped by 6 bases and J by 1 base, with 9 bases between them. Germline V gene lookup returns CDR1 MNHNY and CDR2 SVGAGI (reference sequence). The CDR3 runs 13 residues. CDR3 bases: TGTGCCAGCAGCTATACAGATAACTATGGCTACACCTTC. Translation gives CASSYTDNYGYTF.

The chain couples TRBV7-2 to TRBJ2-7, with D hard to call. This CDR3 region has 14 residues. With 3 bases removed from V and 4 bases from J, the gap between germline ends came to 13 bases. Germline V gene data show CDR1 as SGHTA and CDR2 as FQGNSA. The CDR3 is CASSFRYDSYEQYF. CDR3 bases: TGTGCCAGCAGCTTCCGATACGATAGTTACGAGCAGTACTTC.

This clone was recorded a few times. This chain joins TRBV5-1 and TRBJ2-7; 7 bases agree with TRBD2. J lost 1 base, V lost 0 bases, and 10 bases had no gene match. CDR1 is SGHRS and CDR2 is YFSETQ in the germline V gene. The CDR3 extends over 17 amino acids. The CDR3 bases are TGCGCCAGCAGCTTGGGATCGGGCGGGAGAGGTTCCTACGAGCAGTACTTC. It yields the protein CASSLGSGGRGSYEQYF.

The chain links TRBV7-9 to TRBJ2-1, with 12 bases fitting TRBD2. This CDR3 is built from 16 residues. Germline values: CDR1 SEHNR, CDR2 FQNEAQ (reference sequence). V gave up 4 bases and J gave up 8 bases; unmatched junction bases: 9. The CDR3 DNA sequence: TGTGCCAGCAGCTCCACTGCTAGCGGGAGGGTAGATGAGCAGTTCTTC. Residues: CASSSTASGRVDEQFF.

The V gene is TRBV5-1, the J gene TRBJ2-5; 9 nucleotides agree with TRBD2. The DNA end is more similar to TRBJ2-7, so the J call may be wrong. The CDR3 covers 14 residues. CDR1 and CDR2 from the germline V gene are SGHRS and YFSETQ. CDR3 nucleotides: TGCGCCAGCAGGCCCGGGACTAGCACGAACGAGCAGTACTTC. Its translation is CASRPGTSTNEQYF.

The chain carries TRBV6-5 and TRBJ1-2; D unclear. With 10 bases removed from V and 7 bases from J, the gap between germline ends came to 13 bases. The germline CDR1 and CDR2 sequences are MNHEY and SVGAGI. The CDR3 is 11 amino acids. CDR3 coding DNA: TGTGCCACCACAGCCCCCGGTGGCTACACCTTC. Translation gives CATTAPGGYTF.

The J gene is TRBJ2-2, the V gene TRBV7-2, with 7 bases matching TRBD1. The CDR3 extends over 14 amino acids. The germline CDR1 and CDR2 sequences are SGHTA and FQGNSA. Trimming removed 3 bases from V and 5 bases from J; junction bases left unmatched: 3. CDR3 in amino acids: CASSLGQRTGELFF. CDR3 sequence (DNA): TGTGCCAGCAGCTTGGGACAGAGAACCGGGGAGCTGTTTTTT.

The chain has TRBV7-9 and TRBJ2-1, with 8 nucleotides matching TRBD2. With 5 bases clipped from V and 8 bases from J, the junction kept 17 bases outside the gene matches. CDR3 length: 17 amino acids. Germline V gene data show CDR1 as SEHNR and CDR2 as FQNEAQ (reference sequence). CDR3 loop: CASSPGIWRGVSDEQFF. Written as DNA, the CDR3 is TGTGCCAGCAGCCCCGGGATATGGCGGGGGGTCTCGGATGAGCAGTTCTTC.